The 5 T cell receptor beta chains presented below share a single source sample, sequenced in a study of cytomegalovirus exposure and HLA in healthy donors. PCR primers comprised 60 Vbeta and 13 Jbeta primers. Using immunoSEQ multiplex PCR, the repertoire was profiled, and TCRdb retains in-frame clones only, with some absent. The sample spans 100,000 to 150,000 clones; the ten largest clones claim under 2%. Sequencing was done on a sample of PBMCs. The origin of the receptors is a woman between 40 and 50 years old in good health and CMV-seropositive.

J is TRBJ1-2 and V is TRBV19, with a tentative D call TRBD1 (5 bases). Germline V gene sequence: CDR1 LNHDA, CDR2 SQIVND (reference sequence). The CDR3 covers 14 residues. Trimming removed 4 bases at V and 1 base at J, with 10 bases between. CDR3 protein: CASSTGGVNYGYTF. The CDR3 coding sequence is TGTGCCAGTAGTACCGGGGGGGTTAACTATGGCTACACCTTC.

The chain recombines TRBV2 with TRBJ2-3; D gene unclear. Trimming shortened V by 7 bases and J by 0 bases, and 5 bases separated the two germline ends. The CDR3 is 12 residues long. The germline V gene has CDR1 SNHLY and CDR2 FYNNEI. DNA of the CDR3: TGTGCCAGCACCCAAAGCACAGATACGCAGTATTTT. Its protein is CASTQSTDTQYF.

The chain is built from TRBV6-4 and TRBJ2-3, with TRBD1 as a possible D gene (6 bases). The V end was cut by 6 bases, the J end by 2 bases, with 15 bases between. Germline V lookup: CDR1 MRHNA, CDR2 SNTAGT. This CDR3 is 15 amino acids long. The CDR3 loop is CASSSKGEPTDTQYF. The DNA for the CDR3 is TGTGCCAGCAGCTCCAAGGGGGAACCCACAGATACGCAGTATTTT.

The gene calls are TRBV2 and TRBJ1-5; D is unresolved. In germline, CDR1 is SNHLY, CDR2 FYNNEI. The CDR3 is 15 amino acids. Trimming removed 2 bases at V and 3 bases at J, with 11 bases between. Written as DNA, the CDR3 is TGTGCCAGCAGTGAATACAGAGCCTCCAATCAGCCCCAGCATTTT. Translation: CASSEYRASNQPQHF.

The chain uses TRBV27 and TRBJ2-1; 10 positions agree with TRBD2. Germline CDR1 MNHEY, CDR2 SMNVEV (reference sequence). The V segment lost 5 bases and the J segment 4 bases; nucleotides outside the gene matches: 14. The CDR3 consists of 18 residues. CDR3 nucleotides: TGTGCCAGCAGTCCCCTAGCGGGAGCCTCGGGGAATTACAATGAGCAGTTCTTC. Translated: CASSPLAGASGNYNEQFF.